Presented here are 3 T cell receptor beta chains from one specimen sequenced in a study of shared clonotypes between healthy human individuals. This table comes from immunoSEQ multiplex PCR, and its TCRdb copy is limited to in-frame clones, with some not included. The repertoire holds under 2,500,000 clones, with roughly 95% as singletons. The sample taken for sequencing was naive CD4+ T cells sorted from blood. Subset noted: CD45RA+ positively selected. All receptors come from a man between 18 and 35 years old in good health.

The CDR3, as DNA: TGTGCCAGCAGCAGGGAGGAGGGAATTCAGTACTTC. It yields the protein CASSREEGIQYF. J is TRBJ2-4 and V is TRBV2, with D possibly TRBD2 on 6 matching bases. This CDR3 is built from 12 residues. V lost 6 bases to trimming and J lost 10 bases, with 13 bases between them. CDR1 and CDR2 from the germline V gene are SNHLY and FYNNEI. Based on the CDR3 plus reference TRBV2 and TRBJ2-4, the full variable domain is EPEVTQTPSHQVTQMGQEVILRCVPISNHLYFYWYRQILGQKVEFLVSFYNNEISEKSEIFDDQFSVERPDGSNFTLKIRSTKLEDSAMYFCASSREEGIQYFGAGTRLSVL.

The chain uses TRBV6-5 and TRBJ2-5, with TRBD2 as a possible D gene (7 bases). This CDR3 comprises 13 residues. Germline V lookup: CDR1 MNHEY, CDR2 SVGAGI. V lost 7 bases and J lost 5, with 14 bases in between. The CDR3 loop is CASNRGGSETQYF. The CDR3 nucleotides are TGTGCCAGCAATAGGGGGGGGTCTGAGACCCAGTACTTC.

The rearrangement joins TRBV6-1 to TRBJ1-4; no clear D. Germline assignment: CDR1 MNHNS and CDR2 SASEGT. The CDR3 runs to 14 residues. V lost 1 base, J lost 5 bases, and 8 bases lay in between. The CDR3 sequence is CASSEVPSNEKLFF. CDR3 in DNA: TGTGCCAGCAGTGAAGTCCCGTCAAATGAAAAACTGTTTTTT.